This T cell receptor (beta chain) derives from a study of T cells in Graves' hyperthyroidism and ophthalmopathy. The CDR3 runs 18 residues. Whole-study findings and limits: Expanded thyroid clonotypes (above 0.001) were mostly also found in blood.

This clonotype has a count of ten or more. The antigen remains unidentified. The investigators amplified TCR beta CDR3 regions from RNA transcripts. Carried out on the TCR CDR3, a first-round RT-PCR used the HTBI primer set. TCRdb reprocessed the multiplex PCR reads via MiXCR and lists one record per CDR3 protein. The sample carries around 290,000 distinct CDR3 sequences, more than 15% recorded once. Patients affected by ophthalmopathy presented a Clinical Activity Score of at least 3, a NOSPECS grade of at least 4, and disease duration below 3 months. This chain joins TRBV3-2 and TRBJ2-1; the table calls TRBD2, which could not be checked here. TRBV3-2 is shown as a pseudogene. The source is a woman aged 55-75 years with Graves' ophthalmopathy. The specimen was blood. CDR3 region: CASSQLGRGGSSYNEQFF. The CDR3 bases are TGTGCCAGCAGCCAACTAGGGAGGGGCGGGAGCTCCTACAATGAGCAGTTCTTC.